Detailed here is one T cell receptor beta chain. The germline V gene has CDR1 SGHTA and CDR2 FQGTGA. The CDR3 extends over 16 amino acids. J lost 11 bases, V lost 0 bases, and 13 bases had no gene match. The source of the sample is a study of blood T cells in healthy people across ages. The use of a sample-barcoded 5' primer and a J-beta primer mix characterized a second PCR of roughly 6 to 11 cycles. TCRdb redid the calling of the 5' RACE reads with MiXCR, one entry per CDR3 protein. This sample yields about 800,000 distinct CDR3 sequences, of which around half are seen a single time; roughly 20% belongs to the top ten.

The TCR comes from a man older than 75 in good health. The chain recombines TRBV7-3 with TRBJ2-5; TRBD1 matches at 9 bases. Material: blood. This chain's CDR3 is CASSLTETGGRNEQYF. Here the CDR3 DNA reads TGTGCCAGCAGCTTAACGGAGACAGGGGGTCGCAATGAGCAGTACTTC. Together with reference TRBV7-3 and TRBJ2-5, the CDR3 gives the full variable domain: GAGVSQTPSNKVTEKGKYVELRCDPISGHTALYWYRQSLGQGPEFLIYFQGTGAADDSGLPNDRFFAVRPEGSVSTLKIQRTERGDSAVYLCASSLTETGGRNEQYFGPGTRLLVL.